These T cell receptor beta chains were read from a single sample in a study of PD-1 blockade in classical Hodgkin lymphoma. Sequenced by immunoSEQ multiplex PCR; TCRdb stores in-frame clones only, minus some. The table has about 110,000 clones, 80% to 90% seen once. The specimen was peripheral blood mononuclear cells (PBMCs), collected before the second cycle of nivolumab. Every receptor here comes from a human donor with classical Hodgkin lymphoma. Both conserved end residues are part of each CDR3. A D gene is named only where the DNA matches it firmly. Not all rows give a size; the values are once, few, many and, for expanded clones, a class.

>TRBD2|TRBJ2-3|TRBV9|NA
CASSVELAGADTQYF
TGTGCCAGCAGCGTAGAACTAGCGGGAGCCGATACGCAGTATTTT
>NA|TRBJ1-6|TRBV2|NA
CASSEAGPRNNSPLHF
TGTGCCAGCAGTGAAGCAGGGCCTCGCAATAATTCACCCCTCCACTTT
>TRBD1|TRBJ1-1|TRBV6-5|NA
CASSYAMTGGNTEAFF
TGTGCCAGCAGTTACGCAATGACAGGGGGTAACACTGAAGCTTTCTTT
>TRBD2|TRBJ2-5|TRBV2|once
CASRERETKETQYF
TGTGCCAGCAGGGAGCGGGAGACCAAAGAGACCCAGTACTTC
>NA|TRBJ1-5|TRBV2|NA
CASNRGNQPQHF
TGTGCCAGCAACCGGGGCAATCAGCCCCAGCATTTT
>NA|TRBJ2-6|TRBV4-2|once
CASSQRSSSGANVLTF
TGTGCCAGCAGCCAAAGATCAAGCTCTGGGGCCAACGTCCTGACTTTC
>NA|TRBJ1-2|TRBV9|NA
CASSVVGEPTGGYTF
TGTGCCAGCAGCGTAGTGGGGGAGCCGACCGGTGGCTACACCTTC
>NA|TRBJ1-1|TRBV5-1|NA
CASSLQISNTEAFF
TGCGCCAGCAGCTTGCAGATCTCGAACACTGAAGCTTTCTTT
>TRBD1|TRBJ1-1|TRBV5-4|many
CASSPTRGPSTEAFF
TGTGCCAGCAGCCCAACCAGGGGGCCGAGCACTGAAGCTTTCTTT
>NA|TRBJ2-6|TRBV18|NA
CASSPNMYITASSGANVLTF
TGTGCCAGCTCACCAAACATGTACATAACAGCGAGCTCTGGGGCCAACGTCCTGACTTTC
>NA|TRBJ2-7|TRBV7-2|NA
CASSQVGTWTYEQYF
TGTGCCAGCAGCCAGGTCGGGACTTGGACCTACGAGCAGTACTTC
>NA|TRBJ1-2|TRBV4-3|few
CASSQEGLPGDYGYTF
TGCGCCAGCAGCCAAGAGGGGTTGCCAGGGGACTATGGCTACACCTTC
>TRBD1|TRBJ1-3|TRBV30|NA
CAWSWDRDSGNTIYF
TGTGCCTGGAGTTGGGACAGGGACTCTGGAAACACCATATATTTT
>NA|TRBJ2-7|TRBV30|NA
CAWSVVGAGEQYF
TGTGCCTGGAGTGTAGTAGGTGCGGGGGAGCAGTACTTC
>NA|TRBJ1-1|TRBV29-1|NA
CSVAEGWTEAFF
TGCAGCGTGGCTGAGGGATGGACTGAAGCTTTCTTT
>TRBD1|TRBJ1-4|TRBV5-1|NA
CASSLARDRAEKLFF
TGCGCCAGCAGCTTGGCCCGGGACAGGGCTGAAAAACTGTTTTTT
>NA|TRBJ1-1|TRBV7-9|NA
CASSLAHLVVNTEAFF
TGTGCCAGCAGCTTAGCGCACCTCGTGGTGAACACTGAAGCTTTCTTT
>TRBD1|TRBJ2-5|TRBV5-4|once
CASSGGQLQETQYF
TGTGCCAGCAGCGGGGGACAGCTCCAAGAGACCCAGTACTTC
>NA|TRBJ2-1|TRBV30|NA
CAWSAEVIYNEQFF
TGTGCCTGGAGTGCGGAGGTCATCTACAATGAGCAGTTCTTC
>NA|TRBJ2-2|TRBV10-2|NA
CASKVFTTGELFF
TGCGCCAGCAAGGTGTTTACGACCGGGGAGCTGTTTTTT
>NA|TRBJ1-3|TRBV5-1|NA
CASSLLPPDAGNTIYF
TGCGCCAGCAGCCTCCTTCCCCCGGACGCCGGAAACACCATATATTTT
>NA|TRBJ1-1|TRBV6-1|NA
CASSEAEGSGAFF
TGTGCCAGCAGTGAAGCCGAAGGGTCGGGAGCTTTCTTT
>TRBD1|TRBJ1-3|TRBV5-4|NA
CASSLGQGRNTIYF
TGTGCCAGCAGCTTGGGACAGGGAAGGAACACCATATATTTT
>NA|TRBJ1-2|TRBV6-5|NA
CASSYRVSGTGYTF
TGTGCCAGCAGTTACAGGGTGTCAGGGACGGGCTACACCTTC
>TRBD1|TRBJ1-2|TRBV28|NA
CASSLGTGRIYGYTF
TGTGCCAGCAGTTTGGGGACAGGGCGGATCTATGGCTACACCTTC
>NA|TRBJ2-1|TRBV25-1|NA
CASSEVDEQFF
TGTGCCAGCAGTGAGGTAGATGAGCAGTTCTTC
>TRBD2|TRBJ2-2|TRBV6-1|NA
CASSEVGLAGGTGELFF
TGTGCCAGCAGTGAAGTAGGGCTAGCGGGAGGTACCGGGGAGCTGTTTTTT
>TRBD1|TRBJ1-2|TRBV11-2|NA
CASSLAWADRGRYGYTF
TGTGCCAGCAGCTTAGCTTGGGCCGACAGGGGACGGTATGGCTACACCTTC
>TRBD2|TRBJ2-1|TRBV4-1|NA
CASIGPKTSGSTGHNEQFF
TGCGCCAGCATAGGCCCAAAAACTAGCGGGAGCACTGGGCACAATGAGCAGTTCTTC
>NA|TRBJ2-7|TRBV11-2|NA
CASSLGGRTGYEQYF
TGTGCCAGCAGCTTAGGGGGACGGACCGGGTACGAGCAGTACTTC
>NA|TRBJ1-6|TRBV5-6|NA
CASSPGGSSYNSPLHF
TGTGCCAGCAGCCCGGGCGGGAGCTCCTATAATTCACCCCTCCACTTT
>NA|TRBJ1-5|TRBV7-8|NA
CASSLGGAVNQPQHF
TGTGCCAGCAGCTTAGGAGGGGCTGTAAATCAGCCCCAGCATTTT
>NA|TRBJ2-2|TRBV11-3|NA
CASSPWTANTGELFF
TGTGCCAGCAGCCCCTGGACCGCGAACACCGGGGAGCTGTTTTTT
>NA|TRBJ2-7|TRBV14|NA
CASSQDGGGYEQYF
TGTGCCAGCAGCCAAGACGGTGGGGGCTACGAGCAGTACTTC
>TRBD1|TRBJ2-7|TRBV25-1|few
CASRKQGGEQYF
TGTGCCAGCAGAAAACAGGGGGGCGAGCAGTACTTC
>NA|TRBJ1-5|TRBV30|NA
CAWSVASERAQPQHF
TGTGCCTGGAGTGTAGCAAGTGAGCGGGCTCAGCCCCAGCATTTT
>NA|TRBJ1-2|TRBV5-1|NA
CASSSPTGIGYGYTF
TGCGCCAGCAGCTCACCGACAGGAATAGGATATGGCTACACCTTC
>TRBD1|TRBJ2-2|TRBV28|NA
CASSLGPGGTGELFF
TGTGCCAGCAGTTTAGGACCAGGGGGCACCGGGGAGCTGTTTTTT
>NA|TRBJ2-6|TRBV10-2|NA
CASSSGTEVSGANVLTF
TGCGCCAGCAGTTCCGGGACTGAGGTCTCTGGGGCCAACGTCCTGACTTTC
>NA|TRBJ2-7|TRBV4-1|NA
CASSQDAGLGIQQYF
TGCGCCAGCAGCCAAGATGCAGGGCTGGGCATCCAGCAGTACTTC
>NA|TRBJ1-2|TRBV27|NA
CASSFSIRGHYGYTF
TGTGCCAGCAGTTTTTCGATCAGGGGACACTATGGCTACACCTTC
>NA|TRBJ2-7|TRBV18|NA
CASSPDILTYEQYF
TGTGCCAGCTCACCGGACATATTAACCTACGAGCAGTACTTC
>NA|TRBJ2-1|TRBV5-4|NA
CASSSPAESSYNEQFF
TGTGCCAGCAGCTCCCCAGCGGAGAGCTCCTACAATGAGCAGTTCTTC
>TRBD2|TRBJ2-7|TRBV5-1|NA
CASSFPTGTSGSLYEQYF
TGCGCCAGCAGCTTCCCAACCGGGACTAGCGGGAGTCTCTACGAGCAGTACTTC
>NA|TRBJ2-1|TRBV7-2|NA
CASFPSYNEQFF
TGTGCCAGCTTCCCCTCCTACAATGAGCAGTTCTTC
>NA|TRBJ2-7|TRBV7-2|NA
CASSSGVTRFNHEQYF
TGTGCCAGCAGCTCCGGGGTGACCAGATTCAACCACGAGCAGTACTTC
>NA|TRBJ2-3|TRBV4-1|once
CASSQDVPPTAGSTDTQYF
TGCGCCAGCAGCCAAGATGTTCCCCCTACGGCAGGCAGCACAGATACGCAGTATTTT
>NA|TRBJ2-7|TRBV5-1|NA
CASSSTSSGFEQYF
TGCGCCAGCAGCTCGACCTCGTCCGGGTTCGAGCAGTACTTC
>TRBD2|TRBJ2-2|TRBV30|NA
CAWSVLREGHRELFF
TGTGCCTGGAGTGTTTTGCGGGAGGGCCACAGGGAGCTGTTTTTT
>NA|TRBJ1-6|TRBV30|NA
CAWSPQMGNSPLHF
TGTGCCTGGAGTCCACAGATGGGAAATTCACCCCTCCACTTT
>NA|TRBJ2-3|TRBV11-2|NA
CASSSPYLGRSGRTDTQYF
TGTGCCAGCAGCTCGCCCTATCTGGGTCGTAGCGGCCGCACAGATACGCAGTATTTT
>TRBD2|TRBJ2-7|TRBV2|NA
CASREAGGSNEQYF
TGTGCCTCCCGGGAGGCGGGAGGCAGCAACGAGCAGTACTTC
>NA|TRBJ2-5|TRBV30|NA
CAWEWGRQETQYF
TGTGCCTGGGAATGGGGACGACAAGAGACCCAGTACTTC
>NA|TRBJ1-1|TRBV28|NA
CASSFAGARAEAFF
TGTGCCAGCAGTTTCGCGGGGGCGCGGGCCGAAGCTTTCTTT
>NA|TRBJ2-7|TRBV14|once
CASSQVPSYYEQYF
TGTGCCAGCAGCCAAGTGCCCAGTTATTACGAGCAGTACTTC